This section outlines one T cell receptor (beta chain) sequence together with its context. Profiling relied on immunoSEQ multiplex PCR, and the TCRdb table lists in-frame clones only, not all of them. This repertoire shows about 40,000 clones, approximately 90% found once; its top ten account for approximately 14%. The CDR3 extends over 14 amino acids. CDR1 MNHEY and CDR2 SVGAGI come from the germline V gene. The V and J ends lost 0 bases and 3 bases respectively, with 9 bases between them. These data come from a study of blood T cell repertoires in COVID-19. Across the whole study: Samples taken during acute and convalescent COVID-19 were collected in the United States, Italy and Spain.

The origin of this receptor is a woman aged 25 to 39 in a cohort sampled during active COVID-19. The chain employs TRBV6-5 and TRBJ2-7; no clear D gene. Material: peripheral blood. The DNA for the CDR3 is TGTGCCAGCAGTTACTCGAGTGTCGGCTACGAGCAGTACTTC. Encoded protein: CASSYSSVGYEQYF.